These 26 T cell receptor beta chains share one sample of origin, sequenced in a study of T cells after yellow fever vaccination. Each CDR3 protein is one row after TCRdb ran MiXCR on the 5' RACE reads. The table lists a few hundred thousand distinct CDR3 sequences, 8.7% of them singletons. Sequenced here: CD4+ T cells sorted from PBMCs, sampled 5 days after the yellow fever booster vaccination. These receptors originate from a man younger than 30 who received the YFV17D yellow fever vaccine.

Only a few counts were recorded for this clonotype. The CDR3: CATTAGLGNEQYF. The CDR3 region has the DNA TGTGCCACCACCGCAGGGTTGGGCAACGAGCAGTACTTC. The V call is TRBV10-3, the J call TRBJ2-7; a possible D gene is TRBD1 (5 bases). V lost 10 bases, J lost 5 bases, and 18 bases lay in between. The CDR3 contains 13 residues. CDR1 is ENHRY and CDR2 is SYGVKD in the germline V gene.

This clonotype was seen a few times. The chain employs TRBV7-2 and TRBJ2-3; D possibly corresponds to TRBD2 (5 bases). The germline gives CDR1 SGHTA, CDR2 FQGNSA. The CDR3 is 13 amino acids. V lost 4 bases to trimming and J lost 5 bases, with 10 bases between them. The CDR3 DNA is TGTGCCAGCAGCTGGGGAGCCGGAGATACGCAGTATTTT. Translated, it gives CASSWGAGDTQYF.

CDR3 in DNA: TGTGCCAGCAGCCCGTTGTCAGGGCGGACAGATACGCAGTATTTT. Its translation: CASSPLSGRTDTQYF. This chain connects TRBV11-2 to TRBJ2-3, with D maybe TRBD1 (5 bases). The CDR3 has 15 amino acids. With 5 bases removed from V and 3 bases from J, the gap between germline ends came to 15 bases. Germline V gene data show CDR1 as SGHAT and CDR2 as FQNNGV.

This clonotype has a handful of counts. The rearrangement joins TRBV20-1 to TRBJ2-3; TRBD2 agrees at 10 bases. Germline CDR1 reads DFQATT; CDR2 reads SNEGSKA (reference sequence). This CDR3 has 14 residues. Trimming took 6 bases from V and 4 from J; bases not matched to a gene: 7. CDR3: CSATSSGGADTQYF. CDR3 coding DNA: TGCAGTGCCACATCTAGCGGGGGCGCAGATACGCAGTATTTT.

This chain joins TRBV28 and TRBJ2-5; D gene unclear. V was clipped by 5 bases and J by 10 bases, with 26 bases between them. CDR3 length: 16 amino acids. Germline assignment: CDR1 MDHEN and CDR2 SYDVKM. CDR3: CASSPKRRLTESDQYF. CDR3 in DNA: TGTGCCAGCAGTCCAAAAAGGCGTTTAACCGAATCGGACCAGTACTTC.

This clonotype was detected many times. CDR3 protein: CASSPGPPRLLHF. The CDR3 DNA reads TGTGCCAGCAGCCCCGGCCCCCCTCGGCTCCTCCACTTT. This sequence joins TRBV7-2 and TRBJ1-6; D gene ambiguous. Per the germline V gene, CDR1 is SGHTA and CDR2 is FQGNSA. The CDR3 contains 13 residues. Trimming cost V 5 bases and J 15 bases, with 17 bases left between them.

This clonotype was detected ten times or more. V usage is TRBV20-1 and J usage is TRBJ2-7, with D unclear. This CDR3 contains 10 residues. CDR1 and CDR2 (germline): DFQATT, SNEGSKA (reference sequence). The V gene lost 3 bases and the J gene lost 4 bases, with 4 bases spanning the gap. The CDR3 spells CSARGYEQYF. As DNA, the CDR3 is TGCAGTGCTAGGGGATACGAGCAGTACTTC.

This clonotype was detected a few times. This chain uses TRBV4-2 with TRBJ1-1, with D possibly being TRBD1 (5 bases). The CDR3 spans 13 residues. Trimming removed 8 bases at V and 0 bases at J, with 10 bases between. Germline values: CDR1 LGHNA, CDR2 YNFKEQ. CDR3 in amino acids: CASESTVNTEAFF. The CDR3, as DNA: TGTGCCAGCGAGTCGACAGTGAACACTGAAGCTTTCTTT.

The chain recombines TRBV6-6 with TRBJ2-5; D not certain. Trimming took off 1 base at V and 2 bases at J, with 5 bases between the two ends. The CDR3 contains 13 residues. Germline V gene sequence: CDR1 MNHNY, CDR2 SVGAGI (reference sequence). The CDR3 spells CASSYWVQETQYF. The CDR3 nucleotides read TGTGCCAGCAGTTACTGGGTACAAGAGACCCAGTACTTC.

This clonotype was detected only a few times. This chain uses TRBV28 with TRBJ2-5; D uncertain. There are 13 residues in the CDR3. Germline V gene data show CDR1 as MDHEN and CDR2 as SYDVKM. The V end lost 6 bases, the J end lost 2 bases, and 10 bases lay between the germline ends. The CDR3 bases are TGTGCCAGCAGCTCCCCTATACAAGAGACCCAGTACTTC. As protein: CASSSPIQETQYF.

This clonotype showed up just a few times. The junction differs from germline at one of its ends, possibly a read error. The chain uses TRBV7-2 and TRBJ2-5; TRBD2 matches 12 bases. The CDR3 loop spans 15 amino acids. The germline V gene encodes CDR1 SGHTA and CDR2 FQGNSA. The chain's CDR3 is CASSLLAGGSETQYF. The CDR3, as DNA: TGCGCCAGCAGTCTTCTAGCGGGGGGGTCAGAGACCCAGTACTTC.

The chain couples TRBV19 to TRBJ1-1; no reliable D call. The germline gives CDR1 LNHDA, CDR2 SQIVND (reference sequence). This CDR3 comprises 15 residues. V was shortened by 5 bases and J by 1 base, with 14 bases between the two germline ends. CDR3 coding DNA: TGTGCCAGTAGTCCTTTCGGCCGACAGAACACTGAAGCTTTCTTT. Protein: CASSPFGRQNTEAFF.

This clonotype was detected a few times. J is TRBJ2-1 and V is TRBV6-1; 8 positions agree with TRBD2. Germline CDR1 and CDR2: MNHNS and SASEGT. The V gene end was trimmed by 7 bases and the J gene end by 6 bases; junction bases not matched to a gene: 11. This CDR3 contains 15 residues. CDR3 sequence (DNA): TGTGCCAGCACTCCCACGGGACTAGTGACCAATGAGCAGTTCTTC. This encodes CASTPTGLVTNEQFF.

This clonotype was observed a few times. The chain has TRBV6-5 and TRBJ2-2, with D perhaps TRBD1 (5 bases). The germline gives CDR1 MNHEY, CDR2 SVGAGI. Trimming left V 4 bases short and J 4 bases short, with 13 bases between. This CDR3 contains 15 residues. The CDR3: CASSSVDRITGELFF. The DNA of the CDR3 is TGTGCCAGCAGTTCCGTCGACAGAATCACCGGGGAGCTGTTTTTT.

In this sample, this clonotype turned up a few times. J is TRBJ2-5 and V is TRBV10-3; 12 nucleotides match TRBD2. In germline, CDR1 is ENHRY, CDR2 SYGVKD. The J segment lost 2 bases and the V segment lost 10 bases, leaving 5 bases of the junction unmatched. The length of the CDR3 is 14 residues. CDR3 in amino acids: CATGLAGTQETQYF. The DNA for the CDR3 is TGTGCCACCGGACTAGCGGGGACTCAAGAGACCCAGTACTTC.

This clonotype was seen only a few times. The chain recombines TRBV20-1 with TRBJ1-6; 7 bases fit TRBD1. J was trimmed by 5 bases and V by 4 bases; bases with no gene match: 2. Germline lookup yields CDR1 DFQATT and CDR2 SNEGSKA (reference sequence). This CDR3 has 13 residues. The CDR3 spells CSAKTGNNSPLHF. The CDR3 coding sequence is TGCAGTGCTAAGACAGGGAATAATTCACCCCTCCACTTT.

This clonotype was observed a few times. The chain combines TRBV19 with TRBJ2-3; 7 bases agree with TRBD1. V shed 10 bases, J shed 2 bases, and the junction held 6 bases outside the gene matches. In germline, CDR1 is LNHDA, CDR2 SQIVND (reference sequence). This CDR3 has 13 residues. CDR3 nucleotides: TGTGCCACGTCGGGACAGAACACAGATACGCAGTATTTT. Encoded protein: CATSGQNTDTQYF.

V is TRBV6-6 and J is TRBJ1-4, with unresolved D. Germline V gene data show CDR1 as MNHNY and CDR2 as SVGAGI (reference sequence). CDR3 length: 12 residues. Between the trimmed V and J ends, which lost 6 bases and 7 bases, there was a span of 9 bases. In DNA form, the CDR3 reads TGTGCCAGCAGACCCGAGGGTGAAAAACTGTTTTTT. Protein product: CASRPEGEKLFF.

This chain uses TRBV7-2 with TRBJ1-1, with unresolved D. Looked up from germline, CDR1 is SGHTA and CDR2 is FQGNSA. V was shortened by 2 bases and J by 3 bases, with 7 bases between the two germline ends. There are 13 residues in the CDR3. This chain's CDR3 is CASSLKWDTEAFF. The CDR3 DNA follows: TGTGCCAGCAGCTTAAAGTGGGACACTGAAGCTTTCTTT.

This clonotype has ten or more counts. The chain links TRBV9 to TRBJ2-3; 11 bases agree with TRBD2. V dropped 6 bases and J dropped 0; count of bases not matched to a gene: 6. Germline loops: CDR1 SGDLS, CDR2 YYNGEE. CDR3 size: 16 residues. CDR3 in amino acids: CASNPSGGPSTDTQYF. CDR3 coding DNA: TGTGCCAGCAACCCTAGCGGGGGGCCTAGCACAGATACGCAGTATTTT.

The chain couples TRBV7-2 to TRBJ2-5, with 7 positions matching TRBD2. Germline CDR1 SGHTA, CDR2 FQGNSA. Trimming cost V 0 bases and J 2 bases; bases outside gene matches: 0. This CDR3 spans 14 amino acids. CDR3 nucleotides: TGTGCCAGCAGCTTAGCTAGCGGGCAAGAGACCCAGTACTTC. It yields the protein CASSLASGQETQYF.

There are many counts of this clonotype. The gene calls are TRBV12-3 or TRBV12-4 and TRBJ1-2; 7 bases agree with TRBD1. The CDR3 contains 15 residues. Trimming removed 2 bases from V and 4 bases from J; junction bases left unmatched: 7. CDR3 loop: CASSLLETGFYGYTF. The CDR3 DNA reads TGTGCCAGCAGTTTATTGGAGACAGGGTTCTATGGCTACACCTTC.

This clonotype was seen repeatedly, ten times or more. The chain couples TRBV5-1 to TRBJ1-1; weak D call: TRBD1 (5 bases). The CDR3 has 13 amino acids. Trimming took 4 bases from V and 4 from J, leaving 11 bases between them. In germline, CDR1 is SGHRS, CDR2 YFSETQ. CDR3 in DNA: TGCGCCAGCAGCCCCGGGGGGAGCACTGAAGCTTTCTTT. This encodes CASSPGGSTEAFF.

The chain combines TRBV12-3 or TRBV12-4 with TRBJ1-1; D possibly corresponds to TRBD1 (6 bases). V was cut by 4 bases and J by 1 base, with 10 bases left in between. CDR3 length: 14 amino acids. This CDR3 is CASSSQGKNTEAFF. CDR3 DNA sequence: TGTGCCAGCAGTTCCCAGGGGAAGAACACTGAAGCTTTCTTT.

A few counts support this clonotype. The J gene is TRBJ2-3, the V gene TRBV7-8, with D maybe TRBD1 (6 bases). Trimming took 8 bases from V and 2 from J, leaving 11 bases between them. The CDR3 contains 13 residues. Germline V gene data show CDR1 as SGHVS and CDR2 as FQNEAQ. CDR3 sequence (DNA): TGTGCCAGCGGCCAGGGGTACACAGATACGCAGTATTTT. Its translation: CASGQGYTDTQYF.

The chain couples TRBV9 to TRBJ2-5; 7 positions match TRBD2. The trim removed 0 bases at V and 4 bases at J, leaving 9 bases unmatched. The CDR3 has 16 amino acids. The germline gives CDR1 SGDLS, CDR2 YYNGEE. CDR3 sequence (DNA): TGTGCCAGCAGCGTAGGAGGGAGGGCTGGTGTAGAGACCCAGTACTTC. Its translation: CASSVGGRAGVETQYF.